What follows are 12 T cell receptor beta chains derived from one specimen sequenced in a study of T cells in localized non-small cell lung cancer. The data were produced by immunoSEQ multiplex PCR, yet TCRdb's version contains in-frame clones alone and is incomplete. Seen here are thousands of clones, around 32% observed once, and the top ten hold around 9.7%. The input for sequencing was lung tumor tissue, taken before any cancer treatment. These receptors all come from a woman aged 40 to 75 with stage II squamous cell lung carcinoma.

The chain is built from TRBV6-8 and TRBJ2-7; 15 bases map to TRBD2. This CDR3 is 15 amino acids long. Germline CDR1 reads MNHGY; CDR2 reads SAAAGT. Germline trimming cut 6 bases from V and 3 bases from J; bases unmatched to any gene: 3. The CDR3 sequence is CASSSGLAGGYEQYF. As DNA, the CDR3 is TGTGCCAGCAGCTCGGGACTAGCGGGAGGCTACGAGCAGTACTTC.

This clone was seen at least ten times. The chain recombines TRBV7-5 with TRBJ1-1; the DNA was not compared with TRBD1, the D call given in the table. TRBV7-5 is shown as a pseudogene. CDR3 length: 14 residues. In nucleotides, the CDR3 is TGTGCCAGCAGCTTGATGACAGGGAAATCGGGAGCTTTCTTT. It codes for CASSLMTGKSGAFF.

This clone was observed a handful of times. The genes are TRBV6-8 and TRBJ1-5; the D gene is possibly TRBD1 (6 bases). Germline CDR1 and CDR2: MNHGY and SAAAGT. The V gene lost 7 bases and the J gene lost 2 bases, with 12 bases spanning the gap. The CDR3 sequence is 14 residues long. DNA of the CDR3: TGTGCCAGCACCTCCTCAGGGGGCAATCAGCCCCAGCATTTT. Amino acid sequence: CASTSSGGNQPQHF.

In its sample, this clone is medium-sized. The chain has TRBV9 and TRBJ1-4; D unresolved. Per germline, CDR1 SGDLS and CDR2 YYNGEE. V was trimmed by 0 bases and J by 5 bases, leaving 11 bases between them. The CDR3 is 15 residues long. In DNA form, the CDR3 reads TGTGCCAGCAGCGTAGGTGGCAGGAGAAATGAAAAACTGTTTTTT. This gives the protein CASSVGGRRNEKLFF.

This clone is categorized as medium-sized. The V call is TRBV5-1, the J call TRBJ1-1; 8 nucleotides match TRBD1. CDR3 length: 17 amino acids. The germline V gene encodes CDR1 SGHRS and CDR2 YFSETQ. The J segment lost 4 bases and the V segment lost 6 bases, leaving 17 bases of the junction unmatched. The CDR3 bases are TGCGCCAGCACCTACAACGAACGGACAGGGAGAGTCACTGAAGCTTTCTTT. Protein product: CASTYNERTGRVTEAFF.

This clone rates as medium-sized. The chain links TRBV25-1 to TRBJ1-1, with D unresolved. Germline V gene sequence: CDR1 MGHDK, CDR2 SYGVNS. V was clipped by 4 bases and J by 1 base, with 13 bases between them. The CDR3 runs to 15 residues. This chain's CDR3 is CASSAEGDRNTEAFF. DNA of the CDR3: TGTGCCAGCAGTGCCGAGGGAGATCGGAACACTGAAGCTTTCTTT.

This clone came up a few times. The chain joins TRBV11-3 to TRBJ2-3; possibly TRBD2 for D (5 bases). The CDR3 is 15 amino acids. The germline V and J ends were trimmed by 2 bases and 0 bases, with 9 bases remaining between them. Germline CDR1 reads SGHNT; CDR2 reads YENEEA. The CDR3 nucleotides read TGTGCCAGCAGCTTAAACAGCGGAAGCACAGATACGCAGTATTTT. Amino acid sequence: CASSLNSGSTDTQYF. Variable domain in full (rest from reference TRBV11-3 and TRBJ2-3): EAGVVQSPRYKIIEKKQPVAFWCNPISGHNTLYWYLQNLGQGPELLIRYENEEAVDDSQLPKDRFSAERLKGVDSTLKIQPAELGDSAVYLCASSLNSGSTDTQYFGPGTRLTVL.

There are a few counts of this clone. CDR3 in DNA: TGTGCCAGCAGCCGTCTCGGGACAGCCAACTATGGCTACACCTTC. Translation gives CASSRLGTANYGYTF. This chain connects TRBV11-3 to TRBJ1-2; 7 nucleotides match TRBD1. CDR1 is SGHNT and CDR2 is YENEEA in the germline V gene. Trimming took 5 bases from V and 2 from J; bases not matched to a gene: 8. The CDR3 sequence is 15 residues long.

The CDR3 nucleotides read TGTGCCAGCAGCCGGAGGCGGGGTGCTAGCACAGATACGCAGTATTTT. Translating gives CASSRRRGASTDTQYF. This chain joins TRBV14 and TRBJ2-3, with TRBD2 as a possible D gene (6 bases). The CDR3 is 16 amino acids. Germline CDR1 is SGHDN and CDR2 is FVKESK. V lost 4 bases, J lost 0 bases, and 14 bases lay in between.

This clone was seen a few times. V and J are TRBV19 and TRBJ2-1; tentatively, D is TRBD2 (5 bases). The CDR3 is 17 residues long. The germline CDR1 and CDR2 sequences are LNHDA and SQIVND (reference sequence). V lost 1 base and J 2 bases, leaving 15 bases between the germline ends. CDR3 sequence (DNA): TGTGCCAGTAGTATAGGGACTGATCCGATACCCTACAATGAGCAGTTCTTC. Encoded protein: CASSIGTDPIPYNEQFF.

V and J are TRBV4-1 and TRBJ2-1, with D hard to call. The CDR3 consists of 15 residues. Germline loops: CDR1 MGHRA, CDR2 YSYEKL. The V end was cut by 6 bases, the J end by 8 bases, with 20 bases between. The CDR3 nucleotides are TGCGCCAGCAGGGAGCCCGGATCCAATCCTGATGAGCAGTTCTTC. Translation: CASREPGSNPDEQFF.

In this sample, this clone turned up a few times. The junction departs from germline at one end; a sequencing error may be responsible. The rearrangement uses TRBV7-7 and TRBJ2-2; D ambiguous. The CDR3 runs to 16 residues. From germline, CDR1 is SSHAT and CDR2 FNYEAQ (reference sequence). CDR3 bases: TGTGCTAGCAGCTTAGCCCCGGTTTCGAACACCGGGGAGCTGTTTTTT. As protein: CASSLAPVSNTGELFF.